This entry features one T cell receptor (beta chain) sequence. The sample comes from a study of T cell responses to AZD1222 COVID-19 vaccine. CDR3 length: 15 residues. The V and J ends lost 3 bases and 0 bases respectively, with 9 bases between them. Germline CDR1 and CDR2: SGHAT and FQNNGV. TCRdb's table, derived via immunoSEQ multiplex PCR, lists solely in-frame clones and lacks some. This table holds some 63,000 clones, 70% to 85% found once. The V call is TRBV11-2, the J call TRBJ1-3; D ambiguous. Material: peripheral blood, obtained on day 0 of AZD1222 vaccination. This TCR derives from an adult in good health. CDR3 nucleotide sequence: TGTGCCAGCAGCTTGAGCGACTACTCTGGAAACACCATATATTTT. It codes for CASSLSDYSGNTIYF.